This T cell receptor (beta chain) was profiled in a study of CD8+CD57+ T cells in acquired aplastic anemia. As for the study in general: Mean DNA quantity obtained from sorted CD4+ and CD8+ cells was 3 to 4 ug.

CDR1 is SGHTA, CDR2 FQGNSA, per germline. This CDR3 is built from 14 residues. TCR beta VDJ and CDR3 profiles were obtained from a genomic DNA template. TCRdb fed the reads into MiXCR, producing one record per CDR3 protein. The sample includes just over 400,000 distinct CDR3 sequences, approximately 70% of them seen just once. On this clonotype itself: The junction does not match germline at one end; this may be a read error.

This receptor was obtained from a human donor in good health, serving as a control. The V call is TRBV7-2, the J call TRBJ1-1; 7 bases align to TRBD1. Sequencing input: sorted CD4+, CD8+, or CD8+CD57+ T cells (not recorded which) from PBMCs. CDR3 bases: TGTGCCAGTAGTATACAGGGGCAGGACACTGGGGCTTTTTTT. It codes for CASSIQGQDTGAFF.